These 30 T cell receptor beta chains came from one sample sequenced in a study of B cell selection in AIRE deficiency. Only in-frame clones appear in the TCRdb table, and some are missing; sequencing was by immunoSEQ multiplex PCR. The profile shows fewer than 30,000 clones, about 95% of them singletons. Sorting defined conventional CD4 T cells as CD4+CD127+. Specimen: CD4+CD127+ conventional T cells sorted from PBMCs. These TCRs come from a human donor in good health.

V and J are TRBV28 and TRBJ2-7; 11 bases map to TRBD2. This CDR3 region has 16 residues. With 1 base clipped from V and 4 bases from J, the junction kept 6 bases outside the gene matches. Germline V gives CDR1 MDHEN, CDR2 SYDVKM. CDR3 coding DNA: TGTGCCAGCAGTTTATTGGTAGCGGGAGGGACATACGAGCAGTACTTC. Translation: CASSLLVAGGTYEQYF.

This clone occurred once. This chain connects TRBV6-1 to TRBJ2-5, with D maybe TRBD1 (5 bases). The germline V and J ends were trimmed by 6 bases and 5 bases, with 13 bases remaining between them. This CDR3 has 13 amino acids. CDR1 is MNHNS and CDR2 is SASEGT in the germline V gene. The CDR3 nucleotides are TGTGCCAGCAGCCCCAGGGCGCCGGAGACCCAGTACTTC. Protein sequence: CASSPRAPETQYF.

This chain joins TRBV18 and TRBJ2-7, with TRBD1 matching 7 bases. The germline V gene encodes CDR1 KGHSH and CDR2 LQKENI. Germline trimming cut 2 bases from V and 2 bases from J; bases unmatched to any gene: 9. The length of the CDR3 is 16 residues. The CDR3, as DNA: TGTGCCAGCTCACCAGGGATTGACAGGGAAGCCTACGAGCAGTACTTC. The encoded protein is CASSPGIDREAYEQYF.

The chain recombines TRBV6-1 with TRBJ1-2, with 7 bases aligning to TRBD1. With 1 base clipped from V and 10 bases from J, the junction kept 6 bases outside the gene matches. This CDR3 region has 13 residues. Looked up from germline, CDR1 is MNHNS and CDR2 is SASEGT. The CDR3 DNA reads as TGTGCCAGCAGTGAAGGGGTACAGGGGTTCTACACCTTC. Its protein is CASSEGVQGFYTF.

V is TRBV25-1 and J is TRBJ1-2; 7 nucleotides align to TRBD1. Looked up from germline, CDR1 is MGHDK and CDR2 is SYGVNS. This CDR3 has 15 amino acids. V dropped 3 bases and J dropped 8; count of bases not matched to a gene: 12. Here the CDR3 reads CASSEGDSRVRGYTF. The CDR3 DNA is TGTGCCAGCAGTGAGGGGGACAGCAGGGTGCGGGGCTACACCTTC.

The V gene is TRBV28, the J gene TRBJ2-1; TRBD1 might be the D (7 bases). Germline CDR1 is MDHEN and CDR2 is SYDVKM. V was shortened by 9 bases and J by 3 bases, with 21 bases between the two germline ends. The CDR3 is 16 residues long. This chain's CDR3 is CASEGGGTESYNEQFF. The CDR3, as DNA: TGTGCCAGTGAGGGGGGCGGGACAGAAAGCTACAATGAGCAGTTCTTC.

The chain couples TRBV7-9 to TRBJ2-5; D gene uncertain. V lost 1 base and J lost 4, with 10 bases in between. This CDR3 has 14 residues. CDR1 and CDR2 (germline): SEHNR, FQNEAQ (reference sequence). The CDR3 bases are TGTGCCAGCAGCTTAGGTGTGGGCCCAGAGACCCAGTACTTC. Translated, it gives CASSLGVGPETQYF.

CDR3 protein: CSVGLLSADTEAFF. The CDR3 nucleotides read TGCAGCGTTGGTCTACTCTCGGCGGACACTGAAGCTTTCTTT. The gene calls are TRBV29-1 and TRBJ1-1; D is unclear. V lost 4 bases to trimming and J lost 3 bases, with 15 bases between them. This CDR3 comprises 14 residues. The germline gives CDR1 SQVTM, CDR2 ANQGSEA.

This rearrangement joins TRBV7-3 to TRBJ2-1, with 13 bases that match TRBD2. The CDR3 runs to 16 residues. J gave up 5 bases and V 0 bases, and 1 base lay outside the gene matches. Looked up from germline, CDR1 is SGHTA and CDR2 is FQGTGA. CDR3 in DNA: TGTGCCAGCAGCTTAACCGGGACTAGCGGGAACAATGAGCAGTTCTTC. As protein: CASSLTGTSGNNEQFF. Full variable domain (missing parts from reference TRBV7-3 and TRBJ2-1): GAGVSQTPSNKVTEKGKYVELRCDPISGHTALYWYRQSLGQGPEFLIYFQGTGAADDSGLPNDRFFAVRPEGSVSTLKIQRTERGDSAVYLCASSLTGTSGNNEQFFGPGTRLTVL.

The V and J genes are TRBV5-1 and TRBJ1-5, with a tentative D call TRBD1 (6 bases). V was trimmed by 0 bases and J by 2 bases, leaving 9 bases between them. CDR1 and CDR2 from the germline V gene are SGHRS and YFSETQ. The length of the CDR3 is 15 residues. The CDR3 DNA follows: TGCGCCAGCAGCTTGGAGGGGGGGGGCAATCAGCCCCAGCATTTT. Protein product: CASSLEGGGNQPQHF.

The V call is TRBV27, the J call TRBJ2-7, with TRBD2 as a possible D gene (5 bases). Trimming stripped 11 bases from V and 5 bases from J, with 13 bases between. CDR3 size: 11 residues. The V gene's germline CDR1 is MNHEY and CDR2 SMNVEV (reference sequence). The CDR3 protein is CAGRKGDEQYF. In DNA form, the CDR3 reads TGTGCCGGGCGGAAGGGAGACGAGCAGTACTTC.

The V and J genes are TRBV6-6 and TRBJ2-5, with D perhaps TRBD2 (6 bases). V gave up 6 bases and J gave up 3 bases, with 11 bases separating them. The CDR3 contains 13 residues. CDR1 and CDR2 from the germline V gene are MNHNY and SVGAGI (reference sequence). The CDR3 nucleotides are TGTGCCAGCAGGCATAGCGGAGAAGAGACCCAGTACTTC. This codes for CASRHSGEETQYF.

This chain links TRBV10-3 with TRBJ1-2; 8 bases match TRBD1. This CDR3 comprises 13 residues. J lost 6 bases, V lost 6 bases, and 6 bases had no gene match. Germline V gene lookup returns CDR1 ENHRY and CDR2 SYGVKD. The CDR3 spells CAIRQGGMDGYTF. The CDR3 nucleotides are TGTGCCATCAGACAGGGGGGAATGGATGGCTACACCTTC.

This chain joins TRBV28 and TRBJ2-3; 8 bases map to TRBD1. Looked up from germline, CDR1 is MDHEN and CDR2 is SYDVKM. The CDR3 extends over 16 amino acids. After removal of 6 bases from V and 8 bases from J, the junction contained 16 bases not matched to a gene. The CDR3 DNA follows: TGTGCCAGCAGCCAGGGGCAGGGGGCGATCAGCGGTACGCAGTATTTT. The encoded protein is CASSQGQGAISGTQYF.

A remark on this clone: Its ends do not fully match the called genes, so a read error is possible. The CDR3 DNA reads TGTGCCAGCAGAGAAGGAGAATACAATGAGCAGTTCTTC. Protein product: CASREGEYNEQFF. The V and J genes are TRBV6-1 and TRBJ2-1, with no clear D. This CDR3 has 13 amino acids. The germline CDR1 and CDR2 sequences are MNHNS and SASEGT.

This chain joins TRBV5-6 and TRBJ1-1, with 9 nucleotides matching TRBD1. V gave up 1 base and J gave up 1 base; unmatched junction bases: 2. CDR3 length: 15 amino acids. Germline lookup yields CDR1 SGHDT and CDR2 YYEEEE. CDR3 sequence: CASSLWDRENTEAFF. The CDR3 nucleotides are TGTGCCAGCAGCTTGTGGGACAGGGAGAACACTGAAGCTTTCTTT. Based on the CDR3 plus reference TRBV5-6 and TRBJ1-1, the full variable domain is DAGVTQSPTHLIKTRGQQVTLRCSPKSGHDTVSWYQQALGQGPQFIFQYYEEEERQRGNFPDRFSGHQFPNYSSELNVNALLLGDSALYLCASSLWDRENTEAFFGQGTRLTVV.

On this clone itself: At the DNA level, this CDR3 is encoded by other sequences in the same sample as well. J is TRBJ2-2 and V is TRBV6-6, with 7 bases aligning to TRBD1. This CDR3 is 16 amino acids long. V was clipped by 5 bases and J by 8 bases; unmatched bases: 14. Germline V CDR1 and CDR2: MNHNY, SVGAGI (reference sequence). The CDR3 DNA reads TGTGCCAGCAGTCGGCCGGGACAGATTGGGGCAGGGGAGCTGTTTTTT. Protein sequence: CASSRPGQIGAGELFF.

V is TRBV11-2 and J is TRBJ1-2, with 8 bases identical to TRBD1. V dropped 5 bases and J dropped 2; count of bases not matched to a gene: 4. CDR1 and CDR2 (germline): SGHAT, FQNNGV. The CDR3 loop spans 14 amino acids. CDR3 residues: CASSDGQGNYGYTF. The DNA of the CDR3 is TGTGCCAGCAGCGACGGACAGGGAAACTATGGCTACACCTTC.

This rearrangement joins TRBV11-3 to TRBJ2-1, with TRBD1 identical over 7 bases. Germline assignment: CDR1 SGHNT and CDR2 YENEEA. This CDR3 contains 15 residues. Trimming removed 3 bases from V and 0 bases from J; junction bases left unmatched: 2. The CDR3 loop reads CASSLGQTSYNEQFF. For the CDR3, the DNA is TGTGCCAGCAGCTTGGGACAGACCTCCTACAATGAGCAGTTCTTC.

The rearrangement joins TRBV28 to TRBJ2-2, with 7 bases that match TRBD1. Germline assignment: CDR1 MDHEN and CDR2 SYDVKM. This CDR3 comprises 14 residues. The trim removed 8 bases at V and 2 bases at J, leaving 5 bases unmatched. CDR3 residues: CASVGTVNTGELFF. The CDR3 DNA follows: TGTGCCAGCGTAGGGACAGTTAACACCGGGGAGCTGTTTTTT.

The chain is built from TRBV19 and TRBJ2-7; 11 positions agree with TRBD2. With V trimmed by 3 bases and J by 2 bases, 18 bases remained unmatched. Germline values: CDR1 LNHDA, CDR2 SQIVND (reference sequence). This CDR3 spans 20 amino acids. In DNA, the CDR3 is TGTGCCAGTAGTATTTCGGGGACGACTAGCGGGACGGCTTGGGCCTACGAGCAGTACTTC. Translation gives CASSISGTTSGTAWAYEQYF.

The rearrangement uses TRBV5-1 and TRBJ2-5; D may be TRBD1 (6 bases). With 0 bases removed from V and 0 bases from J, the gap between germline ends came to 9 bases. This CDR3 is built from 15 residues. Germline V gene sequence: CDR1 SGHRS, CDR2 YFSETQ. The DNA of the CDR3 is TGCGCCAGCAGCTTGGCTGGACAGTACCAAGAGACCCAGTACTTC. Its protein is CASSLAGQYQETQYF. Full variable domain (rest looked up from reference TRBV5-1 and TRBJ2-5): KAGVTQTPRYLIKTRGQQVTLSCSPISGHRSVSWYQQTPGQGLQFLFEYFSETQRNKGNFPGRFSGRQFSNSRSEMNVSTLELGDSALYLCASSLAGQYQETQYFGPGTRLLVL.

The gene calls are TRBV28 and TRBJ2-3, with TRBD2 matching 9 bases. The CDR3 sequence is 17 residues long. Looked up from germline, CDR1 is MDHEN and CDR2 is SYDVKM. Germline trimming cut 5 bases from V and 0 bases from J; bases unmatched to any gene: 9. The CDR3 region is CASSPPAGGGSTDTQYF. The CDR3, as DNA: TGTGCCAGCAGTCCTCCAGCGGGAGGTGGGAGCACAGATACGCAGTATTTT.

The chain uses TRBV27 and TRBJ2-7, with no clear D. The CDR3 is 14 amino acids. The V and J ends lost 0 bases and 1 base respectively, with 7 bases between them. CDR1 MNHEY and CDR2 SMNVEV come from the germline V gene (reference sequence). Written as DNA, the CDR3 is TGTGCCAGCAGTTTATCGGCCAGTTCCTACGAGCAGTACTTC. Translating gives CASSLSASSYEQYF.

The gene calls are TRBV5-1 and TRBJ2-3, with a weak D call TRBD2 (5 bases). The CDR3 extends over 13 amino acids. Germline values: CDR1 SGHRS, CDR2 YFSETQ. V dropped 0 bases and J dropped 6 bases, with 8 bases sitting between them. Here the CDR3 DNA reads TGCGCCAGCAGCTTGGGGGAGAAGGATACGCAGTATTTT. Translation: CASSLGEKDTQYF.

V gene TRBV2 combines with J gene TRBJ1-5, with D perhaps TRBD1 (6 bases). Germline lookup yields CDR1 SNHLY and CDR2 FYNNEI. With 6 bases removed from V and 4 bases from J, the gap between germline ends came to 10 bases. This CDR3 is built from 13 residues. The CDR3 region has the DNA TGTGCCAGCAGCGGACAGAGAAATCAGCCCCAGCATTTT. It is translated as CASSGQRNQPQHF.

V and J are TRBV7-3 and TRBJ2-2; TRBD2 matches at 10 bases. The CDR3 contains 15 residues. CDR1 and CDR2 from the germline V gene are SGHTA and FQGTGA. Trimming at V came to 4 bases and at J to 6 bases, leaving 5 bases not matched to a gene. CDR3 loop: CASSSQGTSAGELFF. Here the CDR3 DNA reads TGTGCCAGCAGCTCACAAGGGACTAGCGCCGGGGAGCTGTTTTTT.

The V and J genes are TRBV11-1 and TRBJ1-4; possible D gene TRBD1, 6 bases. Looked up from germline, CDR1 is SGHAT and CDR2 is FQDESV (reference sequence). CDR3 length: 15 amino acids. Trimming left V 8 bases short and J 0 bases short, with 13 bases between. CDR3 DNA sequence: TGTGCCAGCGGAGGGGGAGGATCAACTAATGAAAAACTGTTTTTT. It yields the protein CASGGGGSTNEKLFF.

The rearrangement joins TRBV7-8 to TRBJ1-1, with D maybe TRBD1 (5 bases). The germline gives CDR1 SGHVS, CDR2 FQNEAQ. V lost 6 bases and J 0 bases, leaving 17 bases between the germline ends. The CDR3 contains 16 residues. CDR3 loop: CASSRAGTGMNTEAFF. Written as DNA, the CDR3 is TGTGCCAGCAGTCGAGCCGGGACGGGGATGAACACTGAAGCTTTCTTT. Full variable domain (remainder filled in from reference TRBV7-8 and TRBJ1-1): GAGVSQSPRYKVAKRGQDVALRCDPISGHVSLFWYQQALGQGPEFLTYFQNEAQLDKSGLPSDRFFAERPEGSVSTLKIQRTQQEDSAVYLCASSRAGTGMNTEAFFGQGTRLTVV.

This sequence joins TRBV5-1 and TRBJ2-5; TRBD2 is a possible D gene (5 bases). The CDR3 spans 13 residues. The germline gives CDR1 SGHRS, CDR2 YFSETQ. Trimming shortened V by 1 base and J by 5 bases, and 9 bases separated the two germline ends. CDR3 in amino acids: CASSLRTVETQYF. The DNA for the CDR3 is TGCGCCAGCAGCTTGCGGACTGTGGAGACCCAGTACTTC.